Each of the 10 T cell receptor beta chains below was sequenced from the same sample in a study of T cell repertoires in cytomegalovirus infection. These receptors have no identified antigens. Via MiXCR, TCRdb re-called the reads, giving one row per CDR3 protein. The repertoire includes 310,000 or so distinct CDR3 sequences, around 25% of them detected once, and about 14% sits in the top ten. The sequences come from cultured PBMCs, collected from culture after CMV antigen stimulation. The receptors stem from a human donor in good health (CMV status not recorded). Some clones in this sample may be carry-over from other donors' samples.

In its sample, this clonotype was seen a few times. This rearrangement joins TRBV28 to TRBJ2-2; D may be TRBD1 (6 bases). Germline assignment: CDR1 MDHEN and CDR2 SYDVKM. The V end lost 4 bases, the J end lost 3 bases, and 18 bases lay between the germline ends. The CDR3 is 17 residues long. The CDR3 spells CASSSLQSSGDTGELFF. CDR3 sequence (DNA): TGTGCCAGCAGTTCACTACAATCCTCAGGGGACACCGGGGAGCTGTTTTTT.

This clonotype was counted between two and nine times. The gene calls are TRBV6-2 or TRBV6-3 and TRBJ2-1; D call uncertain. V was pared by 5 bases and J by 0 bases, with 8 bases between. The CDR3 loop spans 14 amino acids. Germline CDR1 is MNHEY and CDR2 is SVGEGT. CDR3 sequence: CASSNPLSYNEQFF. CDR3 coding DNA: TGTGCCAGCAGTAACCCTCTCTCCTACAATGAGCAGTTCTTC.

The chain recombines TRBV4-2 with TRBJ2-7; 12 nucleotides align to TRBD2. V shed 0 bases, J shed 0 bases, and the junction held 6 bases outside the gene matches. This CDR3 region has 18 residues. Germline CDR1 reads LGHNA; CDR2 reads YNFKEQ. DNA of the CDR3: TGTGCCAGCAGCCAAGAACTAGCGGGAGGAACTACCTCCTACGAGCAGTACTTC. Amino acid sequence: CASSQELAGGTTSYEQYF.

The sample holds many counts of this clonotype. V gene TRBV7-9 combines with J gene TRBJ2-1, with 8 bases that match TRBD1. This CDR3 spans 15 amino acids. The junction had 4 bases not matched to a gene; V was cut back by 2 bases and J by 4 bases. Germline V gene data show CDR1 as SEHNR and CDR2 as FQNEAQ (reference sequence). The CDR3 region is CASSLLRDRYNEQFF. The CDR3 nucleotides are TGTGCCAGCAGCTTACTCCGGGACAGGTACAATGAGCAGTTCTTC.

This chain uses TRBV6-2 or TRBV6-3 with TRBJ2-1, with TRBD2 matching 7 bases. The CDR3 sequence is 17 residues long. Germline CDR1 is MNHEY and CDR2 is SVGEGT. V was clipped by 0 bases and J by 9 bases; unmatched bases: 14. The CDR3 here is CASSYSRGKPFPGEQFF. In DNA form, the CDR3 reads TGTGCCAGCAGTTACTCGCGGGGGAAGCCCTTCCCGGGTGAGCAGTTCTTC.

This clonotype was counted ten times or more. The chain is built from TRBV7-9 and TRBJ2-2; 10 positions agree with TRBD2. The CDR3 has 18 residues. The V gene's germline CDR1 is SEHNR and CDR2 FQNEAQ (reference sequence). The J segment lost 3 bases and the V segment lost 8 bases, leaving 15 bases of the junction unmatched. CDR3 protein: CASEPGSLAGAHTGELFF. The CDR3 region has the DNA TGTGCCAGCGAACCCGGGAGTCTAGCGGGAGCCCACACCGGGGAGCTGTTTTTT.

The rearrangement links TRBV29-1 to TRBJ1-5; D perhaps matches TRBD1 (5 bases). Trimming shortened V by 4 bases and J by 4 bases, and 8 bases separated the two germline ends. Germline loops: CDR1 SQVTM, CDR2 ANQGSEA. CDR3 length: 12 amino acids. The CDR3 DNA reads as TGCAGCGTTGCCTCAGGGAATCAGCCCCAGCATTTT. It yields the protein CSVASGNQPQHF.

This clonotype came up a few times. The chain links TRBV6-6 to TRBJ1-6, with D unresolved. Germline V CDR1 and CDR2: MNHNY, SVGAGI (reference sequence). The CDR3 consists of 15 residues. V lost 3 bases, J lost 5 bases, and 11 bases lay in between. The CDR3 loop is CASSYWEQNNSPLHF. Written as DNA, the CDR3 is TGTGCCAGCAGTTATTGGGAGCAGAATAATTCACCCCTCCACTTT.

This clonotype has just a few counts. The chain couples TRBV4-3 to TRBJ2-1; 11 nucleotides agree with TRBD2. The CDR3 consists of 17 residues. Germline CDR1 reads LGHNA; CDR2 reads YSLEER. With V trimmed by 0 bases and J by 6 bases, 7 bases remained unmatched. CDR3 nucleotides: TGCGCCAGCAGCCAAGATGACCCTAGCGGGAGGACCAATGAGCAGTTCTTC. Residues: CASSQDDPSGRTNEQFF.

Of note for this clonotype: One junction end disagrees with the germline gene, perhaps due to a read error. The chain recombines TRBV11-2 with TRBJ2-1; 12 bases map to TRBD2. CDR1 SGHAT and CDR2 FQNNGV come from the germline V gene. CDR3 length equals 17 residues. The CDR3 here is CASSPWTSGKTYNEHFF. Here the CDR3 DNA reads TGTGCCAGCAGCCCCTGGACTAGCGGGAAGACATACAATGAGCATTTCTTC.